This TCR beta chain was recorded in a study of technical replicates of blood from a handful of donors. Clones were sequenced by immunoSEQ multiplex PCR, and TCRdb holds only the in-frame ones, with some missing. The sample shows tens of thousands of clones, 85% to 95% of them seen only once. Looked up from germline, CDR1 is WSHSY and CDR2 is SAAADI. Trimming took 4 bases from V and 7 from J; bases not matched to a gene: 11. This CDR3 is 15 amino acids long. The source is a human donor in good health. The chain uses TRBV10-2 and TRBJ2-7; 9 nucleotides match TRBD2. Sequencing was performed on T cells isolated from PBMCs. The CDR3 bases are TGCGCCAGCAGTGTGGATAGCGGGGGTTCTTGGGAGCAGTACTTC. Its translation: CASSVDSGGSWEQYF.